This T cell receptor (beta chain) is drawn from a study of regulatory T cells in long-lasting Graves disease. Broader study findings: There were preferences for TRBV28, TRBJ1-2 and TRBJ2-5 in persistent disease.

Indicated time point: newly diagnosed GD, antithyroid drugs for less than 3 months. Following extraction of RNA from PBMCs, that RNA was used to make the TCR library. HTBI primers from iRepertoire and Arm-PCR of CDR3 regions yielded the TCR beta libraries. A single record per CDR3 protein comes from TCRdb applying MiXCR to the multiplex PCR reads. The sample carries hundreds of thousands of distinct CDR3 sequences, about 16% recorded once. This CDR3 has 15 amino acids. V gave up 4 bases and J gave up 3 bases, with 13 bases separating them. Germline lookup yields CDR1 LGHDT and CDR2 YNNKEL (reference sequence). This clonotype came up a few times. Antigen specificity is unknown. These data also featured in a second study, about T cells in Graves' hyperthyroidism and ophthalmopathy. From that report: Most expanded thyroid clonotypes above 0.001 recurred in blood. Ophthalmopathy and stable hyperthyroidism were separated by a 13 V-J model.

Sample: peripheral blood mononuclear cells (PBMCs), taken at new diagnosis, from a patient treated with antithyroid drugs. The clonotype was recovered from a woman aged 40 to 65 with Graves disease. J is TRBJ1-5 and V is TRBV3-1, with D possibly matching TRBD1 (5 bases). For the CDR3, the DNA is TGTGCCAGCAGCCCCCACGGGGCGAACAATCAGCCCCAGCATTTT. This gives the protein CASSPHGANNQPQHF.